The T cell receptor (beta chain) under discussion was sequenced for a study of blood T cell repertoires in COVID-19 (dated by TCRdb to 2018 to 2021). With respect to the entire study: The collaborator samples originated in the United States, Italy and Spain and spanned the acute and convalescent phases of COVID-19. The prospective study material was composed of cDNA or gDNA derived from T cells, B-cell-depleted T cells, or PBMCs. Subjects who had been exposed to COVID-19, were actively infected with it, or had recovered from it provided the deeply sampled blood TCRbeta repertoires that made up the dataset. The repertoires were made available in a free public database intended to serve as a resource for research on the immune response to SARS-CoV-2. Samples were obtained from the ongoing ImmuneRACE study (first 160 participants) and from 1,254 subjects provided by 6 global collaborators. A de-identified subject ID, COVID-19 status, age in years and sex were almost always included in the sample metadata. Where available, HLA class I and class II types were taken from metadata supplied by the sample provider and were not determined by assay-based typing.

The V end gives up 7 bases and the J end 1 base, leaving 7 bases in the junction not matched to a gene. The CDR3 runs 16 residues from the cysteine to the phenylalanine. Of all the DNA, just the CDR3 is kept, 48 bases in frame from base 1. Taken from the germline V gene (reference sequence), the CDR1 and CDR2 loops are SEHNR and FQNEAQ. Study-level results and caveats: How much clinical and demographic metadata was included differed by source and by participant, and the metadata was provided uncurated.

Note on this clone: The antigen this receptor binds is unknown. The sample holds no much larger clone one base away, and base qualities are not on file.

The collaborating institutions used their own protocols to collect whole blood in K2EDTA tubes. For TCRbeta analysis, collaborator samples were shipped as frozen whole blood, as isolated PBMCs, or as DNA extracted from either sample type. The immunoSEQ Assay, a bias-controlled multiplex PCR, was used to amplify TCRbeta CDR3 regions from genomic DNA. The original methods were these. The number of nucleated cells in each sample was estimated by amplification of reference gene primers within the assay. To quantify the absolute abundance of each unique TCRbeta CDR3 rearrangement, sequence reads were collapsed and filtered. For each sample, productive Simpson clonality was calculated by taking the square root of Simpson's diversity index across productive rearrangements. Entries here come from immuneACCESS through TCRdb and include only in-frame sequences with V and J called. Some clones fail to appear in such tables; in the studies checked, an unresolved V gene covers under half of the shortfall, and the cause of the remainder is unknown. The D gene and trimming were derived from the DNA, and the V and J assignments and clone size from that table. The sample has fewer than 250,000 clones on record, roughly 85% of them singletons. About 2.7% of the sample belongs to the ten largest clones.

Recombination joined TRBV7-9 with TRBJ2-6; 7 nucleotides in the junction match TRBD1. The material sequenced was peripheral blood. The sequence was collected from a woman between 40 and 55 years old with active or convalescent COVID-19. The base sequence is TGTGCCAGCACTGAACAGGGGCCGTCTGGGGCCAACGTCCTGACTTTC. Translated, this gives CASTEQGPSGANVLTF.